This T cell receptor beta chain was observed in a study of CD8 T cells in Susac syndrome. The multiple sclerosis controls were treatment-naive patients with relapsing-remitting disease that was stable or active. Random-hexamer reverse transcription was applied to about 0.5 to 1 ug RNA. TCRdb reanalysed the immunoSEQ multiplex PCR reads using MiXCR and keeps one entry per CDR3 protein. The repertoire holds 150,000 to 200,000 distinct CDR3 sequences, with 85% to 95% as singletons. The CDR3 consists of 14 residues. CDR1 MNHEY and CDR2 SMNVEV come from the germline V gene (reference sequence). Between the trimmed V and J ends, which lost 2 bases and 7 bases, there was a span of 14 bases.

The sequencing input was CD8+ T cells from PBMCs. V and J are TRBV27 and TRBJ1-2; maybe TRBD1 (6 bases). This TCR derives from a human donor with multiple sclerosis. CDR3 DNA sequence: TGTGCCAGCAGTTTAACCGGGACACGTCTTGGCTACACCTTC. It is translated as CASSLTGTRLGYTF.